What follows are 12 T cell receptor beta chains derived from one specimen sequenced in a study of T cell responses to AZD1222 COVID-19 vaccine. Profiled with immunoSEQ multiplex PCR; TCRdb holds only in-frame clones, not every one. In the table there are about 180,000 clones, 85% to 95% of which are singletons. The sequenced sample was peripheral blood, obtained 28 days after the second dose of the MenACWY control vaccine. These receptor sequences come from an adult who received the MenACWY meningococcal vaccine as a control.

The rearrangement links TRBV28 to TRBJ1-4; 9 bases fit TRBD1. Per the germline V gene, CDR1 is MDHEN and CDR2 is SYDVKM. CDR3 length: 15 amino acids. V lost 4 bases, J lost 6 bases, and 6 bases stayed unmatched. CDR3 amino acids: CASSSGQGVDEKLFF. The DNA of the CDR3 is TGTGCCAGCAGTTCGGGACAGGGCGTGGATGAAAAACTGTTTTTT.

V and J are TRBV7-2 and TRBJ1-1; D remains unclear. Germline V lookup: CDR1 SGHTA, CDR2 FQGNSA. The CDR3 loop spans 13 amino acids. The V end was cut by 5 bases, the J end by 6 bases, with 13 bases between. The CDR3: CASSQPGGAEAFF. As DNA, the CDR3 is TGTGCCAGCAGCCAACCCGGTGGCGCTGAAGCTTTCTTT.

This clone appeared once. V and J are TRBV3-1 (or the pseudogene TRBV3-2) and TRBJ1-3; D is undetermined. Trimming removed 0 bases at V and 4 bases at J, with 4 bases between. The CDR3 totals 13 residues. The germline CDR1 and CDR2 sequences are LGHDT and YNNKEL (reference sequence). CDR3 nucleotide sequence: TGTGCCAGCAGCCAAGATGGGGGAAACACCATATATTTT. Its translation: CASSQDGGNTIYF.

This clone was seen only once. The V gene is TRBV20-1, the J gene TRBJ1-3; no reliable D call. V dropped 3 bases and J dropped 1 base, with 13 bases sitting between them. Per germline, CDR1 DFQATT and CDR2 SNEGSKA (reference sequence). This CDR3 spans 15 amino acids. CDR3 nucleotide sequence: TGCAGTGCTAGTGGCGCTACCGGGTCTGGAAACACCATATATTTT. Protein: CSASGATGSGNTIYF.

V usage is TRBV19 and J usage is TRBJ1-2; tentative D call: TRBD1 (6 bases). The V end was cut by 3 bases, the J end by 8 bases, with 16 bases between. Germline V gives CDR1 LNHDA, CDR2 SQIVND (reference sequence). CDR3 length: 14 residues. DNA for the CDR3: TGTGCCAGTAGTATTACAGGGTTACGGGACGGCTACACCTTC. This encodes CASSITGLRDGYTF.

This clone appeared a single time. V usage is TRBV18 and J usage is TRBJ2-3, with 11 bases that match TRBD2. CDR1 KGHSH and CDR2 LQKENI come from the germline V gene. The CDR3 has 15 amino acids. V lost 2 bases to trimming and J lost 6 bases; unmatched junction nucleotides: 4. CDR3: CASSPSTSGADTQYF. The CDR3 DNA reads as TGTGCCAGCTCACCATCGACTAGCGGGGCTGATACGCAGTATTTT.

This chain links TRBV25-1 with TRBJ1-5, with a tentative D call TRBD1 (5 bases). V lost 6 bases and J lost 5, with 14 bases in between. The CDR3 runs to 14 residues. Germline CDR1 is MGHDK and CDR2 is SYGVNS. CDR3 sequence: CASSPSGGHQPQHF. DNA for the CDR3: TGTGCCAGCAGCCCTTCGGGGGGACATCAGCCCCAGCATTTT.

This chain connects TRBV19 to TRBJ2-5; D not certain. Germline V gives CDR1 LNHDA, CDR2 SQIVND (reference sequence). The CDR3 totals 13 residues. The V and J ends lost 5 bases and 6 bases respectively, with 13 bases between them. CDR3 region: CASSLSSAQTQYF. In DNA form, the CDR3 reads TGTGCCAGTAGTCTCTCATCGGCCCAGACCCAGTACTTC.

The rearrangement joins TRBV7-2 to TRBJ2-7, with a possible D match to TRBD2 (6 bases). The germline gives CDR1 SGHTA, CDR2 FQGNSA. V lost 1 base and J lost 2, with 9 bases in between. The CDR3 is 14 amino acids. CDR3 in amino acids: CASSLGLAPYEQYF. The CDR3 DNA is TGTGCCAGCAGCTTAGGGCTAGCGCCCTACGAGCAGTACTTC.

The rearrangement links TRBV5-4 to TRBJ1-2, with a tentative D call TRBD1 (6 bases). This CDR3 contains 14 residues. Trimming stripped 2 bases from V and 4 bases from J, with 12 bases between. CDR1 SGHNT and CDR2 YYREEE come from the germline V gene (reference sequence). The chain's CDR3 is CASSFSRTVYGYTF. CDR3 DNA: TGTGCCAGCAGCTTTTCCAGGACAGTCTATGGCTACACCTTC. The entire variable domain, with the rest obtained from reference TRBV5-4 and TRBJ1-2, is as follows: ETGVTQSPTHLIKTRGQQVTLRCSSQSGHNTVSWYQQALGQGPQFIFQYYREEENGRGNFPPRFSGLQFPNYSSELNVNALELDDSALYLCASSFSRTVYGYTFGSGTRLTVV.

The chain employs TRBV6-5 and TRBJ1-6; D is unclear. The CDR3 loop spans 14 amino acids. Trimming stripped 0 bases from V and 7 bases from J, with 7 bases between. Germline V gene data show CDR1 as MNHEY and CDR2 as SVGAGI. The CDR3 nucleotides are TGTGCCAGCAGTTACTCGCGGCAGAATTCACCCCTCCACTTT. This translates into CASSYSRQNSPLHF.

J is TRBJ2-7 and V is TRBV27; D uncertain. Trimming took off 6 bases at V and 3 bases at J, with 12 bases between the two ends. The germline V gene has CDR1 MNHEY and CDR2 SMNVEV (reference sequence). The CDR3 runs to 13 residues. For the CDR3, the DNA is TGTGCCAGCAGCCCCACTGAACACTACGAGCAGTACTTC. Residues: CASSPTEHYEQYF.